The TCR beta chain under discussion was sequenced for a study of shared clonotypes between healthy human individuals. General study results and limits: The authors sampled blood alone, and tissue repertoires likely differ. All-four-donor shared clonotypes had higher generation probabilities than non-shared clonotypes did. Four donors had 4% to 6.5% of their naive CD4 clonotypes in common.

As to this clone: Its antigen is not known.

Produced via immunoSEQ multiplex PCR; TCRdb's table is partial and in-frame only. Of 900,000 to 1,200,000 clones in the sample, around 82% were seen once. The sequenced material came from memory CD4+ T cells from PBMCs. Specified subset: CD45RA-negative fraction. The TCR comes from a young man in good health. Some clones in this sample may be carry-over from other donors' samples.

The CDR3 DNA is TGTGCCAGCAGCAGAAACAGGGGTAAGACTGAAGCTTTCTTT. This translates into CASSRNRGKTEAFF. The chain uses TRBV5-6 and TRBJ1-1; 7 bases agree with TRBD1. V shed 4 bases, J shed 5 bases, and the junction held 8 bases outside the gene matches. CDR3 size: 14 residues. CDR1 and CDR2 from the germline V gene are SGHDT and YYEEEE.